The present T cell receptor beta chain was sequenced within a study of blood T cell repertoires in COVID-19. Original processing notes: Estimates of nucleated cell counts were drawn from the amplification of reference gene primers. Profiled with immunoSEQ multiplex PCR; TCRdb holds only in-frame clones, not every one. The V and J calls and the clone size are those of that table, but D and trimming were determined from the DNA. The sample has around 250,000 clones, roughly 91% seen once. The CDR3 contains 15 residues. Per germline, CDR1 KGHSH and CDR2 LQKENI. V was cut by 3 bases and J by 2 bases, with 11 bases left in between. The participants were between about 18 and 90 years old and came from about two dozen US areas.

Material: PBMCs or T cells enriched from blood (not recorded which). The origin of this receptor is a woman aged 25-40 years who had recovered from COVID-19. This sequence joins TRBV18 and TRBJ1-5; perhaps TRBD1 as D (6 bases). CDR3 residues: CASSPAAGGNQPQHF. DNA of the CDR3: TGTGCCAGCTCACCGGCCGCAGGGGGCAATCAGCCCCAGCATTTT.